This T cell receptor (beta chain) was captured in a study of control samples from healthy donors and cancer patients. Data came from immunoSEQ multiplex PCR; TCRdb stores just in-frame clones and leaves some out. This sample carries approximately 170,000 clones, 93% of them seen once, and the ten largest clones take 4.1%. V gave up 5 bases and J gave up 0 bases, with 11 bases separating them. The CDR3 spans 15 residues. In germline, CDR1 is LNHNV, CDR2 YYDKDF (reference sequence). The receptor was derived from a woman in her sixties in good health. This chain joins TRBV15 and TRBJ2-1; D possibly corresponds to TRBD1 (5 bases). The source material was blood. The CDR3 DNA sequence: TGTGCCACCAGCCTAGGGGCAAGCTCCTACAATGAGCAGTTCTTC. Translating gives CATSLGASSYNEQFF.